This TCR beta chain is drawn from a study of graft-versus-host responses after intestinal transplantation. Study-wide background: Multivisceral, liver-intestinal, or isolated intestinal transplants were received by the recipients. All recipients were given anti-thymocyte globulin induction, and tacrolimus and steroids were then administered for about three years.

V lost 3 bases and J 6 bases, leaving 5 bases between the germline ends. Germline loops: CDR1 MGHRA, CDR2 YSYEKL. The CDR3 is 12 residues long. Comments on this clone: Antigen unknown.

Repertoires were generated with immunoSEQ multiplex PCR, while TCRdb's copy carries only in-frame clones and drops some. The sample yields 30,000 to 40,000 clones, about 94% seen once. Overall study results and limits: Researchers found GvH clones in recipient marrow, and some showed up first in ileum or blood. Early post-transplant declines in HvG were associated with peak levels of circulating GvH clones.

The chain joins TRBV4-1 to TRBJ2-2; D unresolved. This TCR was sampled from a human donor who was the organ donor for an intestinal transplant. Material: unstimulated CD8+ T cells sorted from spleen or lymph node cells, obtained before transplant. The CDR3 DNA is TGCGCCAGCAGCCACCCATCCGGGGAGCTGTTTTTT. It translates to CASSHPSGELFF.